These 32 T cell receptor beta chains originate from one sample sequenced in a study of T cells in Graves' hyperthyroidism and ophthalmopathy. RNA transcripts gave rise to amplified TCR beta CDR3 regions. During a first-round RT-PCR of the TCR CDR3, the HTBI primer set was used. TCRdb reprocessed the multiplex PCR reads via MiXCR and lists one record per CDR3 protein. The sample holds 600,000 to 650,000 distinct CDR3 sequences, around 15% seen once. The sequenced sample consisted of blood. The receptor set was obtained from a woman between 25 and 40 years old with Graves' hyperthyroidism.

This clonotype was counted at least ten times. In DNA form, the CDR3 reads TGTGCCAGCAGTTCCGCCCGATGGGGCGAGCAGTACTTC. This encodes CASSSARWGEQYF. The rearrangement uses TRBV28 and TRBJ2-7; D not certain. The V end lost 4 bases, the J end lost 6 bases, and 13 bases lay between the germline ends. Germline V gives CDR1 MDHEN, CDR2 SYDVKM. CDR3 length: 13 residues.

This rearrangement joins TRBV14 to TRBJ1-2; 7 bases agree with TRBD1. Trimming cost V 4 bases and J 2 bases; bases outside gene matches: 7. The germline CDR1 and CDR2 sequences are SGHDN and FVKESK. This CDR3 is 15 amino acids long. The CDR3 DNA is TGTGCCAGCAGCCTCCTAGACAGGGTCAACTATGGCTACACCTTC. Translation: CASSLLDRVNYGYTF.

This clonotype was counted ten times or more. V is TRBV7-9 and J is TRBJ2-3; tentatively, D is TRBD1 or TRBD2 (5 bases each). Trimming removed 2 bases at V and 6 bases at J, with 21 bases between. CDR3 length: 17 residues. Germline lookup yields CDR1 SEHNR and CDR2 FQNEAQ (reference sequence). The CDR3 sequence: CASSLTPGPLRKDTQYF. Written as DNA, the CDR3 is TGTGCCAGCAGCTTAACCCCGGGACCCCTCAGAAAGGATACGCAGTATTTT.

In its sample, this clonotype was seen a few times. This chain connects TRBV5-1 to TRBJ2-5; TRBD2 agrees at 8 bases. The length of the CDR3 is 14 residues. Looked up from germline, CDR1 is SGHRS and CDR2 is YFSETQ. V gave up 3 bases and J gave up 5 bases; unmatched junction bases: 6. The CDR3 here is CASSSRGGAETQYF. Written as DNA, the CDR3 is TGCGCCAGCAGCTCTCGGGGGGGTGCGGAGACCCAGTACTTC.

This clonotype has only a few counts. CDR3 bases: TGTGCCAGTAGCCCAGGGGCGGAGGCAGATACGCAGTATTTT. Translation gives CASSPGAEADTQYF. The genes are TRBV19 and TRBJ2-3; weak D call: TRBD1 (6 bases). V lost 6 bases and J lost 4, with 14 bases in between. Germline V CDR1 and CDR2: LNHDA, SQIVND (reference sequence). The CDR3 runs to 14 residues. The variable domain in full, with the rest retrieved from reference TRBV19 and TRBJ2-3, is DGGITQSPKYLFRKEGQNVTLSCEQNLNHDAMYWYRQDPGQGLRLIYYSQIVNDFQKGDIAEGYSVSREKKESFPLTVTSAQKNPTAFYLCASSPGAEADTQYFGPGTRLTVL.

Ten or more counts support this clonotype. The chain combines TRBV28 with TRBJ1-5; no reliable D call. The CDR3 totals 12 residues. Germline CDR1 is MDHEN and CDR2 is SYDVKM. The V gene lost 3 bases and the J gene lost 6 bases, with 6 bases spanning the gap. CDR3 sequence reads: CASSLRVQPQHF. In DNA form, the CDR3 reads TGTGCCAGCAGTTTGAGGGTTCAGCCCCAGCATTTT.

This clonotype was detected only once. J is TRBJ2-2 and V is TRBV30, with TRBD1 as a possible D gene (5 bases). The CDR3 length is 14 residues. Germline CDR1 and CDR2: GTSNPN and SVGIG (reference sequence). CDR3 nucleotide sequence: TGTGCTTCCCAGGGTTTAGTTGCGGCCGGGGAGCTGTTTTTT. This translates into CASQGLVAAGELFF.

Ten or more counts support this clonotype. The chain recombines TRBV30 with TRBJ1-2; TRBD1 is a possible D gene (5 bases). CDR1 is GTSNPN and CDR2 is SVGIG in the germline V gene (reference sequence). V was cut by 2 bases and J by 4 bases, with 14 bases left in between. The CDR3 is 14 residues long. The DNA for the CDR3 is TGTGCCTGGAGTAGGCAGGGTAGGAGCTATGGCTACACCTTC. It encodes CAWSRQGRSYGYTF.

This clonotype has ten or more counts. V usage is TRBV11-2 and J usage is TRBJ2-1; 7 bases align to TRBD2. Trimming cost V 1 base and J 8 bases; bases outside gene matches: 11. There are 16 residues in the CDR3. Looked up from germline, CDR1 is SGHAT and CDR2 is FQNNGV. The CDR3 loop reads CASSLGGGSLGYEQFF. The CDR3 DNA reads TGTGCCAGCAGCTTAGGAGGCGGGAGTCTTGGGTATGAGCAGTTCTTC.

This rearrangement joins TRBV5-4 to TRBJ1-1; no clear D. V lost 0 bases to trimming and J lost 2 bases, with 14 bases between them. Looked up from germline, CDR1 is SGHNT and CDR2 is YYREEE (reference sequence). This CDR3 region has 16 residues. The CDR3 region is CASSLGPRTANTEAFF. The CDR3, as DNA: TGTGCCAGCAGCTTGGGTCCCCGGACGGCCAACACTGAAGCTTTCTTT.

This clonotype was seen a few times. At one end the junction does not follow the germline gene, possibly because of a read error. J is TRBJ2-1 and V is TRBV11-3; D perhaps matches TRBD2 (6 bases). CDR3 length: 14 amino acids. Germline V gene lookup returns CDR1 SGHNT and CDR2 YENEEA. CDR3 loop: CAPGGGIFYTEQFF. CDR3 DNA sequence: TGTGCCCCCGGCGGCGGGATTTTTTACACTGAGCAGTTCTTC.

V is TRBV12-3 or TRBV12-4 and J is TRBJ1-6, with 9 bases identical to TRBD1. V lost 5 bases, J lost 5 bases, and 13 bases stayed unmatched. CDR3 length: 18 amino acids. As DNA, the CDR3 is TGTGCCAGCAGTGGGGACCGGGACAGGGCCTACAATAATTCACCCCTCCACTTT. It specifies CASSGDRDRAYNNSPLHF.

The genes are TRBV27 and TRBJ1-2, with 9 nucleotides matching TRBD1. CDR1 is MNHEY, CDR2 SMNVEV, per germline (reference sequence). CDR3 size: 15 residues. J lost 4 bases, V lost 5 bases, and 8 bases had no gene match. CDR3 region: CASSITGTGSYGYTF. The CDR3 DNA sequence: TGTGCCAGCAGTATAACCGGGACAGGGAGCTATGGCTACACCTTC.

In this sample, this clonotype turned up once. Possible read error: a much larger clone is one base away. V and J are TRBV2 and TRBJ2-3, with 10 nucleotides matching TRBD2. This CDR3 region has 14 residues. Germline-derived CDR1 and CDR2 are SNHLY and FYNNEI. V was clipped by 7 bases and J by 4 bases; unmatched bases: 5. The CDR3 sequence: CASNPSGRADTQYF. The CDR3 DNA is TGTGCCAGCAACCCTAGCGGGAGAGCAGATACGCAGTATTTT.

The V call is TRBV11-2, the J call TRBJ2-4; D is unclear. Germline lookup yields CDR1 SGHAT and CDR2 FQNNGV. Trimming pared 0 bases from V and 7 bases from J, leaving 4 bases between. The CDR3 is made up of 12 amino acids. CDR3: CASSLDYNIQYF. As DNA, the CDR3 is TGTGCCAGCAGCTTAGACTATAACATTCAGTACTTC.

This sequence joins TRBV7-3 and TRBJ2-1; TRBD2 agrees at 7 bases. J was trimmed by 7 bases and V by 5 bases; bases with no gene match: 8. Germline values: CDR1 SGHTA, CDR2 FQGTGA. There are 14 residues in the CDR3. CDR3 sequence reads: CASSAGVGWNEQFF. CDR3 nucleotides: TGTGCCAGCAGCGCGGGAGTAGGTTGGAATGAGCAGTTCTTC.

This clonotype has ten or more counts. This chain links TRBV4-1 with TRBJ2-7; D possibly corresponds to TRBD1 (6 bases). In germline, CDR1 is MGHRA, CDR2 YSYEKL. The CDR3 runs 15 residues. Trimming took off 0 bases at V and 3 bases at J, with 12 bases between the two ends. The CDR3 sequence: CASSQDSQGRYEQYF. The CDR3 DNA follows: TGCGCCAGCAGCCAAGATAGCCAGGGGCGCTACGAGCAGTACTTC.

This clonotype has only a few counts. V usage is TRBV28 and J usage is TRBJ1-6; no definite D call. CDR1 and CDR2 (germline): MDHEN, SYDVKM. This CDR3 is built from 13 residues. Trimming cost V 5 bases and J 8 bases, with 10 bases left between them. CDR3 amino acids: CASSRVSDSPLHF. CDR3 DNA sequence: TGTGCCAGCAGTCGGGTGTCGGATTCACCCCTCCACTTT.

This clonotype was seen ten or more times. DNA for the CDR3: TGCAGTGCTAGAGATGATTCAAGCGGGAGGGCCCTGGTCACCTACGAGCAGTACTTC. This encodes CSARDDSSGRALVTYEQYF. The V gene is TRBV20-1, the J gene TRBJ2-7, with 10 bases fitting TRBD2. Germline loops: CDR1 DFQATT, CDR2 SNEGSKA (reference sequence). With 0 bases clipped from V and 2 bases from J, the junction kept 16 bases outside the gene matches. This CDR3 has 19 amino acids.

This clonotype was seen more than once but under ten times. The chain employs TRBV5-1 and TRBJ2-7; 11 nucleotides align to TRBD1. This CDR3 is 14 amino acids long. V shed 7 bases and J 4 bases; nucleotides not matched to a gene: 7. Germline CDR1 and CDR2: SGHRS and YFSETQ. This chain's CDR3 is CASGKGQGGYEQYF. The CDR3 nucleotides read TGCGCCAGCGGTAAGGGACAGGGGGGATACGAGCAGTACTTC. Filled out from reference TRBV5-1 and TRBJ2-7, the complete variable domain reads KAGVTQTPRYLIKTRGQQVTLSCSPISGHRSVSWYQQTPGQGLQFLFEYFSETQRNKGNFPGRFSGRQFSNSRSEMNVSTLELGDSALYLCASGKGQGGYEQYFGPGTRLTVT.

The chain uses TRBV11-2 and TRBJ1-1, with 7 bases aligning to TRBD1. Germline values: CDR1 SGHAT, CDR2 FQNNGV. The CDR3 is 15 residues long. Trimming at V came to 2 bases and at J to 5 bases, leaving 8 bases not matched to a gene. CDR3 sequence reads: CASSLSAGGSTEAFF. The CDR3 coding sequence is TGTGCCAGCAGCTTATCTGCAGGGGGGTCTACTGAAGCTTTCTTT.

The chain carries TRBV12-3 or TRBV12-4 and TRBJ2-3, with D hard to call. This CDR3 spans 13 amino acids. V lost 6 bases, J lost 2 bases, and 9 bases lay in between. This chain's CDR3 is CASSSTNTDTQYF. CDR3 coding DNA: TGTGCCAGCAGCTCCACCAACACAGATACGCAGTATTTT.

This clonotype was seen only a few times. The V gene is TRBV4-1, the J gene TRBJ2-5; the match to TRBD1 covers 7 bases. The V and J ends lost 5 bases and 4 bases, in that order; junction bases with no gene match: 13. Germline assignment: CDR1 MGHRA and CDR2 YSYEKL. CDR3 size: 16 residues. For the CDR3, the DNA is TGCGCCAGCAGCACCGTAGGGGGCCGGTCGAGAGAGACCCAGTACTTC. Encoded protein: CASSTVGGRSRETQYF.

This chain uses TRBV5-6 with TRBJ1-6; possibly TRBD1 for D (6 bases). Deletions cut 2 bases from V and 0 bases from J, with 15 bases between. Germline V gene sequence: CDR1 SGHDT, CDR2 YYEEEE. The CDR3 consists of 18 residues. This CDR3 is CASSFYRESSSYNSPLHF. CDR3 sequence (DNA): TGTGCCAGCAGCTTCTACAGGGAATCGAGCTCCTATAATTCACCCCTCCACTTT.

This clonotype was seen repeatedly, ten times or more. The chain links TRBV7-2 to TRBJ2-3, with D hard to call. Trimming removed 5 bases from V and 7 bases from J, with 10 bases in between. Germline assignment: CDR1 SGHTA and CDR2 FQGNSA. This CDR3 region has 12 residues. In DNA, the CDR3 is TGTGCCAGCAGCGAAGGGTGGAATACGCAGTATTTT. Translated, it gives CASSEGWNTQYF.

This clonotype was counted a single time. The chain couples TRBV6-5 to TRBJ2-7, with TRBD1 as a possible D gene (5 bases). The germline V and J ends were trimmed by 0 bases and 3 bases, with 24 bases remaining between them. CDR1 MNHEY and CDR2 SVGAGI come from the germline V gene. This CDR3 region has 19 residues. CDR3 in amino acids: CASSYSGPVQGIGHYEQYF. The DNA of the CDR3 is TGTGCCAGCAGTTACTCGGGCCCCGTTCAGGGAATAGGGCACTACGAGCAGTACTTC.

Turning to this clonotype: Possible read error: a much larger clone is one base away. The CDR3 DNA reads as TGTGCCAGCACCCCCGAAGAGGCCCAGTACTTC. It encodes CASTPEEAQYF. The chain links TRBV2 to TRBJ2-5; D remains unclear. CDR1 is SNHLY, CDR2 FYNNEI, per germline. The CDR3 runs to 11 residues.

This clonotype was seen only a few times. The chain has TRBV19 and TRBJ2-1; maybe TRBD2 (6 bases). CDR3 length: 15 residues. Germline assignment: CDR1 LNHDA and CDR2 SQIVND (reference sequence). Trimming removed 1 base at V and 3 bases at J, with 10 bases between. The CDR3 loop is CASSIGGTNYNEQFF. CDR3 DNA: TGTGCCAGTAGTATAGGCGGGACCAACTACAATGAGCAGTTCTTC.

This chain links TRBV4-3 with TRBJ2-6; no firm D call. Trimming left V 0 bases short and J 0 bases short, with 3 bases between. The CDR3 has 15 residues. Germline V CDR1 and CDR2: LGHNA, YSLEER. CDR3: CASSQEVSGANVLTF. The CDR3 coding sequence is TGCGCCAGCAGCCAAGAAGTCTCTGGGGCCAACGTCCTGACTTTC.

As to this clonotype: Possible read error: a much larger clone is one base away. This chain links TRBV3-1 with TRBJ1-2; the D is unclear. The CDR3 runs to 14 residues. V shed 4 bases and J shed 5 bases, with 14 bases lying between them. In germline, CDR1 is LGHDT, CDR2 YNNKEL (reference sequence). CDR3 amino acids: CASSRNNAAYGYTF. CDR3 bases: TGTGCCAGCAGCCGGAACAACGCGGCGTATGGCTACACCTTC.

The chain is built from TRBV6-4 and TRBJ2-7, with D possibly TRBD2 on 6 matching bases. Germline V gene lookup returns CDR1 MRHNA and CDR2 SNTAGT. V was clipped by 3 bases and J by 0 bases, with 9 bases between them. The CDR3 runs 14 residues. The CDR3 loop reads CASSEGSGSYEQYF. Here the CDR3 DNA reads TGTGCCAGCAGTGAAGGTAGCGGCTCCTACGAGCAGTACTTC.

This clonotype was observed many times. This rearrangement joins TRBV27 to TRBJ2-7, with 8 bases identical to TRBD1. CDR1 is MNHEY, CDR2 SMNVEV, per germline (reference sequence). V shed 4 bases, J shed 7 bases, and the junction held 12 bases outside the gene matches. CDR3 length: 15 residues. This CDR3 is CASSSDRGRSREQYF. For the CDR3, the DNA is TGTGCCAGCAGTTCCGACAGGGGAAGGTCGCGGGAGCAGTACTTC.